The clone carrying this TCR beta chain was counted at least ten times. Its antigen is not known. PCR was performed a second time for about 7 to 11 cycles using a sample-barcoded 5' primer and a J-beta primer mix. TCRdb itself ran the 5' RACE reads through MiXCR, one entry per CDR3 protein. The top ten hold approximately 22% of the sample, which has hundreds of thousands of distinct CDR3 sequences, roughly 45% seen once. This CDR3 has 14 residues. Germline CDR1 reads ENHRY; CDR2 reads SYGVKD. Losses at the gene ends were 3 bases for V and 2 bases for J; bases not matched to a gene: 3. The sample is drawn from a study of blood T cells in healthy people across ages. Looking at the study overall: About one barcoded beta molecule per two T cells was the capture yield of template switching. Study-level points and caveats: Unsorted PBMCs prevented conclusive naive versus antigen-experienced comparison.

Healthy Caucasians from Russia aged about 6 to 90 served as donors. Material for sequencing was blood. The chain combines TRBV10-3 with TRBJ2-7; 8 positions agree with TRBD2. This TCR was recovered from a woman aged 55-70 years in good health. The CDR3 DNA reads as TGTGCCATCAGTGAACGGGAGGGCCCCTACGAGCAGTACTTC. It yields the protein CAISEREGPYEQYF.